This TCR beta chain came from a study of blood T cell repertoires in COVID-19 (TCRdb year 2020). Some background on the complete study: Samples from collaborators originated in the United States, Italy and Spain and spanned both the acute and convalescent phases of COVID-19. Nearly every sample came with metadata listing a de-identified subject ID, COVID-19 status, age in years and sex. The repertoires were made available in a free public database intended to serve as a resource for research on the immune response to SARS-CoV-2. The dataset comprised deeply sampled blood TCRbeta repertoires from subjects exposed to, actively infected with, or recovered from COVID-19. The prospective study material was composed of cDNA or gDNA derived from T cells, B-cell-depleted T cells, or PBMCs. The samples were drawn from two sources: the first 160 participants of the ongoing ImmuneRACE study, and fewer than 1,500 subjects contributed by 6 global collaborators. Where available, HLA class I and class II types were obtained from metadata supplied by the sample provider rather than from assay-based typing.

General findings and caveats noted by the study authors: How much clinical and demographic metadata was included differed by source and by participant, and the metadata was provided uncurated.

Whole blood was collected in K2EDTA tubes by collaborating institutions according to the institutions' own protocols. For TCRbeta analysis, collaborator samples were shipped as frozen whole blood, as isolated PBMCs, or as DNA extracted from either sample type. This clone was found a few times. This clone's antigen is unknown. Within one base of it there is no much larger clone, and no base qualities were kept. For CDR1 and CDR2, the germline V gene lists SGHNT and YENEEA. The CDR3 numbers 14 residues from cysteine through phenylalanine. Just the 42-base CDR3 DNA is kept, in frame starting at base 1. Unmatched junction bases come to 4, with V trimmed by 4 bases and J by 4 bases. TCRbeta CDR3 regions were amplified from genomic DNA by means of the immunoSEQ Assay, a bias-controlled multiplex PCR. Per the original workflow: Within the assay, amplification of reference gene primers was used to estimate how many nucleated cells each sample contained. To quantify the absolute abundance of each unique TCRbeta CDR3 rearrangement, sequence reads were collapsed and filtered. Productive Simpson clonality was computed per sample as the square root of Simpson's diversity index over productive rearrangements. TCRdb took over this immuneACCESS table, retaining in-frame rearrangements with V and J assigned. Such tables are incomplete; in checked studies, under half of the missing clones stem from an unresolved V gene, and the remainder is unexplained. Clone size and the V and J calls come from that table; the DNA yielded D and trimming. Counted in this sample were some 93,000 clones; approximately 86% of them appeared once. 18% of the sample is in the top ten clones.

Sequenced material: peripheral blood. The receptor comes from an elderly woman with acute or convalescent COVID-19. This chain is built from TRBV11-3 and TRBJ1-3, with 7 central nucleotides matching TRBD1. CDR3 protein: CASSSTGSGNTIYF. The sequenced DNA: TGTGCCAGCAGCTCGACAGGGTCAGGAAACACCATATATTTT.